Given below is one T cell receptor beta chain in context. The data originate from a study of cytomegalovirus exposure and HLA in healthy donors. A multiplex PCR was run with 60 Vbeta primers and 13 Jbeta primers. The protocol was immunoSEQ multiplex PCR, while the TCRdb copy is restricted to in-frame clones and leaves out a portion. The table includes around 170,000 clones, 82% detected once. The sample comprised PBMCs. This receptor was identified in a man in his forties or fifties in good health and CMV-seronegative.

As DNA, the CDR3 is TGTGCCAGCAGCCGGGCTGGGACTAGCGGGGGGGGGTACCAAGAGACCCAGTACTTC. Amino acids: CASSRAGTSGGGYQETQYF. The rearrangement joins TRBV4-2 to TRBJ2-5; the match to TRBD2 covers 16 bases. This CDR3 comprises 19 residues. CDR1 and CDR2 from the germline V gene are LGHNA and YNFKEQ. Germline trimming cut 4 bases from V and 0 bases from J; bases unmatched to any gene: 8.